This TCR beta chain comes out of a study of cytomegalovirus exposure and HLA in healthy donors. As regards this clone: Antigen specificity is unknown.

Study-wide results and caveats: Immune exposure information available was restricted to CMV serostatus.

The PCR made use of 60 Vbeta and 13 Jbeta primers. Method: immunoSEQ multiplex PCR; TCRdb's copy keeps in-frame clones and lacks some. The sample shows approximately 100,000 clones, 76% of them seen only once. The J segment lost 7 bases and the V segment lost 1 base, leaving 9 bases of the junction unmatched. In germline, CDR1 is SGHTA, CDR2 FQGNSA. The CDR3 covers 18 residues. Sequencing was done on a sample of PBMCs. This clonotype was obtained from a woman aged 45-59 years in good health and CMV-seropositive. The rearrangement joins TRBV7-2 to TRBJ2-1; 14 nucleotides agree with TRBD2. DNA of the CDR3: TGTGCCAGCAGCTTAGGTCGACTAGCGGGAGGGCCTGCGAATGAGCAGTTCTTC. The encoded protein is CASSLGRLAGGPANEQFF.